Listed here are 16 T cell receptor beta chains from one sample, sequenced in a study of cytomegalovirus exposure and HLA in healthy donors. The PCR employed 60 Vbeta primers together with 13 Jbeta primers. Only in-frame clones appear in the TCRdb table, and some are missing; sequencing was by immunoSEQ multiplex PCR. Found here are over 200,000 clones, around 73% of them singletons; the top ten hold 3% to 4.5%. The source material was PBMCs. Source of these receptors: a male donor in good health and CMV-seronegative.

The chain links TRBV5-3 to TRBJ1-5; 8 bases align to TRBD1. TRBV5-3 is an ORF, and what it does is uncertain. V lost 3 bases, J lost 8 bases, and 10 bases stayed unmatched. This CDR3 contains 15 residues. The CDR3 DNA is TGTGCCAGAAGCTATTTCAGGGGGCCGGGTAAGCCCCAGCATTTT. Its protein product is CARSYFRGPGKPQHF.

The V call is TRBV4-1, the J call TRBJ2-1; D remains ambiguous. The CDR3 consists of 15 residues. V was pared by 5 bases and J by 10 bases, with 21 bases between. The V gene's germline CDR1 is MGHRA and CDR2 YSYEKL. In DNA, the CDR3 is TGCGCCAGCAGCTTCTCCGCTCTACCCGAGGAGGAGCAGTTCTTC. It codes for CASSFSALPEEEQFF.

This CDR3 reads CASRTGDSSGNTIYF. In nucleotides, the CDR3 is TGTGCCAGTAGGACCGGGGACTCTTCTGGAAACACCATATATTTT. This chain connects TRBV19 to TRBJ1-3; D perhaps matches TRBD1 (5 bases). Per germline, CDR1 LNHDA and CDR2 SQIVND (reference sequence). CDR3 size: 15 residues. The V and J ends lost 6 bases and 1 base respectively, with 13 bases between them.

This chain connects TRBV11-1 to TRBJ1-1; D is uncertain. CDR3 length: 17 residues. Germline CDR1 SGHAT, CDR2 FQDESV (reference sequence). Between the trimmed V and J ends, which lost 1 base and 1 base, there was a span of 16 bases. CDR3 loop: CASSLVVLGTSNTEAFF. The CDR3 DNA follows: TGTGCCAGCAGCTTAGTGGTTTTGGGCACCTCGAACACTGAAGCTTTCTTT.

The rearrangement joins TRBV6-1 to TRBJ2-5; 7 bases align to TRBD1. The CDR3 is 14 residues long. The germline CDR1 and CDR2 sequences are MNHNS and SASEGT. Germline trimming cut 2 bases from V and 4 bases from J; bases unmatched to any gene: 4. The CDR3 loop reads CASSEQTGRETQYF. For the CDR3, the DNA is TGTGCCAGCAGTGAACAGACAGGGAGAGAGACCCAGTACTTC.

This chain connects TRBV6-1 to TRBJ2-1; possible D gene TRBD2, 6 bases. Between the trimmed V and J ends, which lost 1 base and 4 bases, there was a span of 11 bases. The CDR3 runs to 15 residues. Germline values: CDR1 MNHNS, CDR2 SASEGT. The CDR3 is CASSEEGTEYNEQFF. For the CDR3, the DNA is TGTGCCAGCAGTGAAGAGGGGACTGAATACAATGAGCAGTTCTTC.

CDR3 coding DNA: TGCGCCAGCAGCTTGGACGGTACTAGCACAGATACGCAGTATTTT. The encoded protein is CASSLDGTSTDTQYF. The V gene is TRBV5-1, the J gene TRBJ2-3; D uncertain. CDR3 size: 15 residues. The V and J ends lost 0 bases and 0 bases respectively, with 8 bases between them. Looked up from germline, CDR1 is SGHRS and CDR2 is YFSETQ.

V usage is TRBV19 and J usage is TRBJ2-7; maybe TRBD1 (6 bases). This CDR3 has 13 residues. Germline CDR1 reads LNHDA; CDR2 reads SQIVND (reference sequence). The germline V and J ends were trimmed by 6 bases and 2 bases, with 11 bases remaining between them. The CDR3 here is CASRDSVTYEQYF. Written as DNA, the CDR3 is TGTGCCAGTAGGGACAGCGTTACCTACGAGCAGTACTTC.

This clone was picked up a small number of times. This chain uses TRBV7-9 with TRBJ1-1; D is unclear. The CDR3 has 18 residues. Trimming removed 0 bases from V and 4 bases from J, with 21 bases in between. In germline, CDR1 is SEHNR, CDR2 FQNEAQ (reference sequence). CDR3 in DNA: TGTGCCAGCAGCTTAGCGCCCAGACGGGAGGCTGAGACCACTGAAGCTTTCTTT. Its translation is CASSLAPRREAETTEAFF.

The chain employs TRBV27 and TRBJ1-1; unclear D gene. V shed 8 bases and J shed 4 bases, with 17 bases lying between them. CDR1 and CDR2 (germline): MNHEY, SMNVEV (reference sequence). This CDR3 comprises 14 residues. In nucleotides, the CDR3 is TGTGCCAGCCGGGGTACATTAAGAGGCACTGAAGCTTTCTTT. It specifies CASRGTLRGTEAFF.

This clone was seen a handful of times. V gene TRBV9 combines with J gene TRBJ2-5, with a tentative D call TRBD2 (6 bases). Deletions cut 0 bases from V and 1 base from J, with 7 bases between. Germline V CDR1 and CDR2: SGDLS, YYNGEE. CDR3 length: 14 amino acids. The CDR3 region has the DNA TGTGCCAGCAGCGTAGGCGGGACCCAAGAGACCCAGTACTTC. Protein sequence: CASSVGGTQETQYF. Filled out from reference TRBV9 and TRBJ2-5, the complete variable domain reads DSGVTQTPKHLITATGQRVTLRCSPRSGDLSVYWYQQSLDQGLQFLIQYYNGEERAKGNILERFSAQQFPDLHSELNLSSLELGDSALYFCASSVGGTQETQYFGPGTRLLVL.

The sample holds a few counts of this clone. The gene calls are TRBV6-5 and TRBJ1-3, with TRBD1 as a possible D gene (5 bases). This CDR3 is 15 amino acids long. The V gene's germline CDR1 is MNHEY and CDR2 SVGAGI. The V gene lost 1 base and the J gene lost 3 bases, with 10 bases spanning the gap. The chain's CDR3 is CASSYFSGFGNTIYF. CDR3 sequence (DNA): TGTGCCAGCAGTTACTTTTCAGGGTTTGGAAACACCATATATTTT.

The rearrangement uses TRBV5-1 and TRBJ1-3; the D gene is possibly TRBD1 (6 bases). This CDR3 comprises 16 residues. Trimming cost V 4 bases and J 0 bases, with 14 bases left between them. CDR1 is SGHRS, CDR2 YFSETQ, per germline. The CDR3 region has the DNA TGCGCCAGCAGCGCTGGGGGGGCGAGCTCTGGAAACACCATATATTTT. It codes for CASSAGGASSGNTIYF.

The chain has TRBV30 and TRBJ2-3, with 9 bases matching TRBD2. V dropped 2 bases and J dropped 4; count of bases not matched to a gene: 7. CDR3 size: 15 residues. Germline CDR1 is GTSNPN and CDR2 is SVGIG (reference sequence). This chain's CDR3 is CAWSPPGLAPDTQYF. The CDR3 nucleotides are TGTGCCTGGAGTCCACCGGGACTAGCCCCAGATACGCAGTATTTT.

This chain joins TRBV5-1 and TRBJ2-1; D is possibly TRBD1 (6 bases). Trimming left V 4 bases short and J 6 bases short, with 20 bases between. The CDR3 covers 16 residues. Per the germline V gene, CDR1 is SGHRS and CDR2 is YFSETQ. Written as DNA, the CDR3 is TGCGCCAGCAGCCTGGACAGCCCAACCTTTGTCAATGAGCAGTTCTTC. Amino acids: CASSLDSPTFVNEQFF.

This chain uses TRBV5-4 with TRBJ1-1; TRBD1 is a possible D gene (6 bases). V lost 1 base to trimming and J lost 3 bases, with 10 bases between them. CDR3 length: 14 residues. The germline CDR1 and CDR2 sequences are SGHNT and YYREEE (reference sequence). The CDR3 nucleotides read TGTGCCAGCAGCTTGTCTGGGGGCCACACTGAAGCTTTCTTT. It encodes CASSLSGGHTEAFF.